These T cell receptor beta chains were read from a single sample in a study of neurological immune-mediated disorders. TCRdb passed the 5' RACE reads through MiXCR, listing each CDR3 protein once. The repertoire includes about 24,000 distinct CDR3 sequences, approximately 13% of them detected once, and roughly 5% sits in the top ten. Sequenced material: CD4+ T cells from blood. The receptors were gathered from a female donor with HTLV-1-associated myelopathy (HAM/TSP). Both conserved end residues are part of each CDR3. Fields, in order: J gene, V gene, clone size, CDR3 protein. Clone sizes are given selectively: once, few, many, or a class where the clone is expanded.

j_gene: TRBJ2-5
v_gene: TRBV20-1
abundance: medium-sized
CDR3aa: CSARGETQYF

j_gene: TRBJ2-5
v_gene: TRBV3-1
abundance: many
CDR3aa: CASSQGRETQYF

j_gene: TRBJ1-4
v_gene: TRBV10-3
abundance: NA
CDR3aa: CAISDKPGTGYKLFF

j_gene: TRBJ1-1
v_gene: TRBV12-3/TRBV12-4
abundance: many
CDR3aa: CASGPTGATEAFF

j_gene: TRBJ2-7
v_gene: TRBV4-3
abundance: many
CDR3aa: CASSQDRGREQYF

j_gene: TRBJ1-5
v_gene: TRBV21-1
abundance: NA
CDR3aa: CAIRDQPQHF

j_gene: TRBJ1-2
v_gene: TRBV14
abundance: many
CDR3aa: CASSQPGQGNYGYTF

j_gene: TRBJ2-3
v_gene: TRBV20-1
abundance: medium-sized
CDR3aa: CSAWGSSTDTQYF

j_gene: TRBJ2-3
v_gene: TRBV2
abundance: many
CDR3aa: CASGTSNVGTQYF

j_gene: TRBJ2-7
v_gene: TRBV6-2/TRBV6-3
abundance: many
CDR3aa: CASSFGTGAYEQYF

j_gene: TRBJ2-3
v_gene: TRBV20-1
abundance: many
CDR3aa: CSARDNGDRYTDTQYF

j_gene: TRBJ2-5
v_gene: TRBV29-1
abundance: many
CDR3aa: CSVRSGQETQYF

j_gene: TRBJ1-1
v_gene: TRBV24-1
abundance: many
CDR3aa: CATSERRGGAFF

j_gene: TRBJ2-7
v_gene: TRBV19
abundance: many
CDR3aa: CASSIDGRTGSAYEQYF

j_gene: TRBJ1-2
v_gene: TRBV29-1
abundance: many
CDR3aa: CSVRQPESYTF

j_gene: TRBJ1-6
v_gene: TRBV7-9
abundance: many
CDR3aa: CASSFDRVGSNSPLHF

j_gene: TRBJ2-5
v_gene: TRBV7-2
abundance: many
CDR3aa: CASSLGEVETQYF

j_gene: TRBJ2-2
v_gene: TRBV7-9
abundance: many
CDR3aa: CASSLGDSRELFF

j_gene: TRBJ2-3
v_gene: TRBV24-1
abundance: NA
CDR3aa: CATAGTSGRAGTQYF

j_gene: TRBJ2-7
v_gene: TRBV29-1
abundance: many
CDR3aa: CSVVRTGLGYEQYF

j_gene: TRBJ2-2
v_gene: TRBV4-3
abundance: many
CDR3aa: CASSPKAQGVSGELFF

j_gene: TRBJ2-2
v_gene: TRBV11-3
abundance: NA
CDR3aa: CASSLDVWTPNNTGELFF

j_gene: TRBJ2-7
v_gene: TRBV7-2
abundance: many
CDR3aa: CASSIHSTGYYEQYF

j_gene: TRBJ2-1
v_gene: TRBV7-9
abundance: many
CDR3aa: CASSRSQGKRYNEQFF

j_gene: TRBJ2-2
v_gene: TRBV20-1
abundance: many
CDR3aa: CSAIHDRLSGELFF

j_gene: TRBJ2-1
v_gene: TRBV6-1
abundance: many
CDR3aa: CASSRGEQFF

j_gene: TRBJ2-3
v_gene: TRBV11-2
abundance: many
CDR3aa: CASSSKRASSTDTQYF

j_gene: TRBJ1-4
v_gene: TRBV6-5
abundance: many
CDR3aa: CAVKGAGSEKLFF

j_gene: TRBJ2-7
v_gene: TRBV5-1
abundance: many
CDR3aa: CASSSERVSYEQYF

j_gene: TRBJ2-3
v_gene: TRBV3-1
abundance: few
CDR3aa: CASSQAPAGTSGSSHGDTQYF

j_gene: TRBJ2-2
v_gene: TRBV7-2
abundance: many
CDR3aa: CASSYDGGAPGELFF

j_gene: TRBJ2-5
v_gene: TRBV11-2
abundance: NA
CDR3aa: CASRDRGLETQYF

j_gene: TRBJ2-7
v_gene: TRBV5-1
abundance: many
CDR3aa: CASSLDTGEGYEQYF